These 15 T cell receptor beta chains share one sample of origin, sequenced in a study of OX40 agonist ivuxolimab in advanced cancers. The table came from immunoSEQ multiplex PCR; TCRdb's copy has only in-frame clones and leaves some out. The table includes around 63,000 clones, approximately 90% detected once. The sequences come from CD4+ or CD8+ T cells sorted from blood, collected in a trial of the OX40 agonist ivuxolimab. These receptors all come from an adult with an advanced solid tumor such as melanoma, head and neck, liver or kidney cancer.

The chain combines TRBV7-2 with TRBJ1-1; D remains unclear. Germline V gives CDR1 SGHTA, CDR2 FQGNSA. The CDR3 length is 14 residues. Trimming took 5 bases from V and 3 from J, leaving 13 bases between them. This CDR3 reads CASSLIHRDTEAFF. The DNA of the CDR3 is TGTGCCAGCAGCCTGATCCACCGGGACACTGAAGCTTTCTTT.

J is TRBJ2-3 and V is TRBV16; maybe TRBD2 (5 bases). From germline, CDR1 is KGHSY and CDR2 FQNENV. CDR3 length: 13 residues. Trimming took off 0 bases at V and 4 bases at J, with 5 bases between the two ends. CDR3 nucleotide sequence: TGTGCCAGCAGCCAATCGAGGGCAGATACGCAGTATTTT. It codes for CASSQSRADTQYF.

The rearrangement links TRBV6-6 to TRBJ2-7, with D unclear. V shed 0 bases and J shed 5 bases, with 11 bases lying between them. The CDR3 extends over 14 amino acids. The germline V gene encodes CDR1 MNHNY and CDR2 SVGAGI (reference sequence). For the CDR3, the DNA is TGTGCCAGCAGTTACTCGAAACAGTCCCACGAGCAGTACTTC. Translating it yields CASSYSKQSHEQYF.

The chain employs TRBV19 and TRBJ2-5; TRBD2 matches at 9 bases. The CDR3 runs 17 residues. CDR1 and CDR2 from the germline V gene are LNHDA and SQIVND (reference sequence). Unmatched junction bases numbered 13, after V lost 3 bases and J lost 5 bases. CDR3 in DNA: TGTGCCAGTAGTATTCCATTCGAGCGGGAGGTTCGGGAGACCCAGTACTTC. It encodes CASSIPFEREVRETQYF.

The chain employs TRBV9 and TRBJ2-7; the D gene is possibly TRBD1 (6 bases). CDR1 and CDR2 (germline): SGDLS, YYNGEE. Trimming pared 4 bases from V and 0 bases from J, leaving 11 bases between. This CDR3 has 14 residues. The chain's CDR3 is CASSTRDTSYEQYF. In nucleotides, the CDR3 is TGTGCCAGCAGCACCCGGGACACCTCCTACGAGCAGTACTTC.

This clone was observed a handful of times. The chain has TRBV28 and TRBJ2-2, with 7 positions matching TRBD1. The CDR3 is 16 amino acids. J gave up 5 bases and V 2 bases, and 8 bases lay outside the gene matches. Germline-derived CDR1 and CDR2 are MDHEN and SYDVKM. CDR3 nucleotide sequence: TGTGCCAGCAGTTTACAACCCGGGACAGCTACCGGGGAGCTGTTTTTT. Translation gives CASSLQPGTATGELFF.

The J gene is TRBJ2-2, the V gene TRBV5-1; the match to TRBD2 covers 7 bases. V was clipped by 4 bases and J by 0 bases; unmatched bases: 9. The CDR3 spans 17 residues. The germline V gene encodes CDR1 SGHRS and CDR2 YFSETQ. The CDR3 sequence: CASSDYGAGTNTGELFF. CDR3 nucleotide sequence: TGCGCCAGCAGCGATTATGGAGCGGGAACGAACACCGGGGAGCTGTTTTTT. Full variable domain (outside the CDR3, taken from reference TRBV5-1 and TRBJ2-2): KAGVTQTPRYLIKTRGQQVTLSCSPISGHRSVSWYQQTPGQGLQFLFEYFSETQRNKGNFPGRFSGRQFSNSRSEMNVSTLELGDSALYLCASSDYGAGTNTGELFFGEGSRLTVL.

The chain couples TRBV5-4 to TRBJ1-1; D gene unclear. Germline-derived CDR1 and CDR2 are SGHNT and YYREEE (reference sequence). This CDR3 spans 14 amino acids. The V end lost 0 bases, the J end lost 3 bases, and 9 bases lay between the germline ends. CDR3 bases: TGTGCCAGCAGCTTGGTCCACGCCGACACTGAAGCTTTCTTT. Translating gives CASSLVHADTEAFF. Using reference TRBV5-4 and TRBJ1-1 for the parts outside the CDR3, the full variable domain is ETGVTQSPTHLIKTRGQQVTLRCSSQSGHNTVSWYQQALGQGPQFIFQYYREEENGRGNFPPRFSGLQFPNYSSELNVNALELDDSALYLCASSLVHADTEAFFGQGTRLTVV.

The chain employs TRBV5-1 and TRBJ2-1; D perhaps matches TRBD2 (5 bases). V was trimmed by 0 bases and J by 8 bases, leaving 15 bases between them. From germline, CDR1 is SGHRS and CDR2 YFSETQ. CDR3 size: 15 residues. CDR3 DNA: TGCGCCAGCAGCTTGGGGCAGCTTGAGGGCGATGAGCAGTTCTTC. Its protein is CASSLGQLEGDEQFF.

V gene TRBV6-5 combines with J gene TRBJ2-7; D perhaps matches TRBD2 (6 bases). The length of the CDR3 is 12 residues. Germline V gene lookup returns CDR1 MNHEY and CDR2 SVGAGI. Trimming removed 11 bases from V and 3 bases from J, with 14 bases in between. CDR3 amino acids: CASGLGFYEQYF. CDR3 sequence (DNA): TGTGCCTCGGGACTCGGATTCTACGAGCAGTACTTC.

Regarding this clone: The sample contains more than one DNA sequence encoding this CDR3. The chain recombines TRBV5-1 with TRBJ2-5, with 16 bases fitting TRBD2. This CDR3 has 16 residues. V trimming: 4 bases; J trimming: 4 bases; junction bases outside the gene matches: 4. CDR1 and CDR2 from the germline V gene are SGHRS and YFSETQ. The CDR3 protein is CASSLGTSGGAETQYF. The CDR3 DNA follows: TGCGCCAGCAGCCTGGGGACTAGCGGGGGGGCAGAGACCCAGTACTTC.

This sequence joins TRBV18 and TRBJ2-7, with TRBD2 matching 8 bases. Per the germline V gene, CDR1 is KGHSH and CDR2 is LQKENI. J was trimmed by 1 base and V by 3 bases; bases with no gene match: 5. This CDR3 is built from 15 residues. The CDR3 here is CASSPGGGRSYEQYF. Here the CDR3 DNA reads TGTGCCAGCTCACCTGGTGGCGGGAGGTCCTACGAGCAGTACTTC.

The V gene is TRBV5-1, the J gene TRBJ2-2; 9 nucleotides line up with TRBD1. The CDR3 covers 16 residues. Trimming took 0 bases from V and 3 from J; bases not matched to a gene: 3. The germline V gene has CDR1 SGHRS and CDR2 YFSETQ. DNA for the CDR3: TGCGCCAGCAGCTTGGAGGGACAGGGCGACACCGGGGAGCTGTTTTTT. It specifies CASSLEGQGDTGELFF.

The chain carries TRBV5-4 and TRBJ2-1; TRBD2 is a possible D gene (5 bases). The CDR3 runs 15 residues. Trimming left V 0 bases short and J 2 bases short, with 9 bases between. Germline assignment: CDR1 SGHNT and CDR2 YYREEE (reference sequence). Here the CDR3 reads CASSLGGDPYNEQFF. The CDR3 DNA sequence: TGTGCCAGCAGCTTGGGGGGAGACCCCTACAATGAGCAGTTCTTC.

The chain is built from TRBV2 and TRBJ1-1, with D unresolved. Germline V gene sequence: CDR1 SNHLY, CDR2 FYNNEI. The length of the CDR3 is 14 residues. Between the trimmed V and J ends, which lost 6 bases and 1 base, there was a span of 12 bases. In DNA, the CDR3 is TGTGCCAGCAGGACTGACGTAGGGAACACTGAAGCTTTCTTT. Its translation is CASRTDVGNTEAFF.